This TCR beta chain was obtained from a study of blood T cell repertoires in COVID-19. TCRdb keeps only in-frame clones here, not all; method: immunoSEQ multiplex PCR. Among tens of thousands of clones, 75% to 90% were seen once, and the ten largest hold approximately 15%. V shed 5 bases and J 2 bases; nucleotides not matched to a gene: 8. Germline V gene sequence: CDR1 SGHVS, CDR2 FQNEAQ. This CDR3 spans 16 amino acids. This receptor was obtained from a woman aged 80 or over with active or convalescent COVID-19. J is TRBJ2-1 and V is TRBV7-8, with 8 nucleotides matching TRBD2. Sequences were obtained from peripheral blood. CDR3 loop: CASSRAGGFTYNEQFF. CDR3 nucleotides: TGTGCCAGCAGCCGGGCGGGGGGTTTTACCTACAATGAGCAGTTCTTC.